The TCR beta chain described here comes from a study of Ad26.COV2.S vaccination and SARS-CoV-2 variants. Broader study findings: Reportedly, spike-specific CD8+ and CD4+ T cell responses achieved substantial breadth once vaccination had taken place. The analyses of TCR breadth and depth may have understated the size of total T cell responses.

Libraries were prepared by immunoSEQ multiplex PCR; TCRdb keeps only in-frame clonotypes and omits some of them. This table has 500,000 or so clones, around nine tenths appearing once. Remarks on this clone: What it binds is not known.

The CDR3 runs to 15 residues. V was trimmed by 1 base and J by 7 bases, leaving 14 bases between them. Germline V gene data show CDR1 as SGHTA and CDR2 as FQGNSA. Indicated treatment: about 20 received Ad26.COV2.S at low or high dose, single or two shots; about 5 received placebo; per-sample allocation not given. The study sampled participants on day 63 after the first vaccine or placebo injection. In Boston, the donor was an adult between 18-55 years of age. Material: peripheral blood, obtained in a trial of Ad26.COV2.S vaccine versus placebo. The genes are TRBV7-2 and TRBJ2-1; TRBD2 is a possible D gene (5 bases). The TCR was taken from a person aged 18-65 years who received the Ad26.COV2.S COVID-19 vaccine or a placebo. The CDR3 is CASSLVVGVGNEQFF. DNA for the CDR3: TGTGCCAGCAGCTTAGTAGTGGGAGTAGGGAATGAGCAGTTCTTC. Together with reference TRBV7-2 and TRBJ2-1, the CDR3 gives the full variable domain: GAGVSQSPSNKVTEKGKDVELRCDPISGHTALYWYRQSLGQGLEFLIYFQGNSAPDKSGLPSDRFSAERTGGSVSTLTIQRTQQEDSAVYLCASSLVVGVGNEQFFGPGTRLTVL.